Below are 2 T cell receptor beta chains sequenced from a single sample in a study of cytomegalovirus exposure and HLA in healthy donors. 13 Jbeta primers and 60 Vbeta primers were used for the PCR. Some clones are missing from TCRdb's copy, which holds only in-frame ones; the method was immunoSEQ multiplex PCR. The data show some 150,000 clones, roughly four fifths seen once. Material for sequencing was PBMCs. Receptors were obtained from a woman younger than 45 in good health and CMV-seropositive.

About this clone: Additional DNA sequences in this sample encode the identical CDR3. The chain has TRBV5-1 and TRBJ1-1; D perhaps matches TRBD1 (6 bases). Germline V gives CDR1 SGHRS, CDR2 YFSETQ. This CDR3 has 14 amino acids. Trimming cost V 2 bases and J 3 bases, with 11 bases left between them. CDR3 nucleotide sequence: TGCGCCAGCAGCTTCGGCAGGGGATACACTGAAGCTTTCTTT. Protein sequence: CASSFGRGYTEAFF.

The chain joins TRBV30 to TRBJ1-5; 10 bases are shared with TRBD1. The CDR3 has 14 residues. Germline CDR1 is GTSNPN and CDR2 is SVGIG (reference sequence). The J segment lost 7 bases and the V segment lost 2 bases, leaving 5 bases of the junction unmatched. The CDR3 loop is CAWSSDRGLQPQHF. The CDR3 region has the DNA TGTGCCTGGAGTTCAGACAGGGGGCTCCAGCCCCAGCATTTT.